The 5 T cell receptor beta chains below come from one sample, sequenced in a study of blood T cell repertoires in COVID-19. Generated by immunoSEQ multiplex PCR, the TCRdb table keeps only in-frame clones and is missing some. Among around 170,000 clones listed, roughly 83% were seen once. What was sequenced was peripheral blood. All receptors come from a human donor in a cohort sampled during active COVID-19.

The chain links TRBV7-9 to TRBJ1-2, with D possibly matching TRBD1 (5 bases). CDR1 and CDR2 from the germline V gene are SEHNR and FQNEAQ (reference sequence). Trimming cost V 5 bases and J 7 bases, with 20 bases left between them. The CDR3 is made up of 15 amino acids. CDR3 residues: CASSHPRSGGGGYTF. Written as DNA, the CDR3 is TGTGCCAGCAGCCATCCGAGGTCTGGGGGAGGTGGCTACACCTTC.

The rearrangement uses TRBV28 and TRBJ2-7, with 10 bases lining up with TRBD1. The CDR3 is 14 residues long. Unmatched junction bases numbered 8, after V lost 5 bases and J lost 7 bases. The germline gives CDR1 MDHEN, CDR2 SYDVKM. CDR3 residues: CASSVGTGAGEQYF. CDR3 coding DNA: TGTGCCAGCAGTGTCGGGACAGGGGCCGGTGAGCAGTACTTC.

CDR3 in DNA: TGTGCCAGCAGTAGGACAGGATTAAGGCCCCAGCATTTT. Amino acids: CASSRTGLRPQHF. The chain uses TRBV25-1 and TRBJ1-5; 7 nucleotides match TRBD1. Germline CDR1 reads MGHDK; CDR2 reads SYGVNS. V was clipped by 5 bases and J by 9 bases; unmatched bases: 7. The CDR3 is 13 amino acids.

The chain couples TRBV6-5 to TRBJ2-3; tentatively, D is TRBD2 (5 bases). The CDR3 consists of 16 residues. Germline-derived CDR1 and CDR2 are MNHEY and SVGAGI. With 2 bases removed from V and 4 bases from J, the gap between germline ends came to 16 bases. Here the CDR3 reads CASSYGSSVGADTQYF. Written as DNA, the CDR3 is TGTGCCAGCAGTTACGGGTCTAGTGTGGGAGCAGATACGCAGTATTTT.

The chain is built from TRBV7-2 and TRBJ2-1; 8 positions agree with TRBD2. CDR1 is SGHTA and CDR2 is FQGNSA in the germline V gene. The V gene end was trimmed by 3 bases and the J gene end by 7 bases; junction bases not matched to a gene: 8. The CDR3 loop spans 15 amino acids. Written as DNA, the CDR3 is TGTGCCAGCAGCTTTCTGGAGCGGGAGAAGAATGAGCAGTTCTTC. Translation gives CASSFLEREKNEQFF.